This is a list of T cell receptor beta chains from one sample in a study of shared clonotypes between healthy human individuals. The table came from immunoSEQ multiplex PCR; TCRdb's copy has only in-frame clones and leaves some out. The sample has around 79,000 clones, about 61% seen once. The material sequenced was memory CD8+ T cells sorted from blood. Every receptor here comes from a man aged 25 to 40 in good health. Each CDR3 is given with its conserved first and last residue. A D gene is named only where the DNA matches it firmly. Expanded clones are given a class, and other clones once, few, many or no size at all.

V gene	clone size	CDR3 length	D gene	J gene	CDR3 DNA	CDR3 protein
TRBV10-2	many	13	.	TRBJ2-7	TGCGCCAGCAGGGTAGGACCTTCCTACGAGCAGTACTTC	CASRVGPSYEQYF
TRBV27	.	13	.	TRBJ2-6	TGTGCCAGCAGTCCCTCTGGGGCCAACGTCCTGACTTTC	CASSPSGANVLTF
TRBV28	few	11	.	TRBJ2-7	TGTGCCAGCAGTTATTCCTACGAGCAGTACTTC	CASSYSYEQYF
TRBV28	few	15	TRBD1	TRBJ2-1	TGTGCCAGCAGTTTAGTGGACAGGACCCTAAATGAGCAGTTCTTC	CASSLVDRTLNEQFF
TRBV4-2	.	16	TRBD2	TRBJ2-7	TGTGCCAGCAGCCAAGATCGTAAAGCGGGAGGGCAAGAGCAGTACTTC	CASSQDRKAGGQEQYF
TRBV2	once	15	TRBD1	TRBJ2-7	TGTGCCAGCAGCCTGACAGGGGTCCTAATTTACGAGCAGTACTTC	CASSLTGVLIYEQYF
TRBV28	.	14	.	TRBJ1-2	TGTGCCAGCAGAGCTCCGGGGCCGTACTATGGCTACACCTTC	CASRAPGPYYGYTF
TRBV6-1	.	14	TRBD2	TRBJ2-1	TGTGCCAGCAGTGAAGGGGGACTAACGGATGAGCAGTTCTTC	CASSEGGLTDEQFF
TRBV6-5	few	14	.	TRBJ1-2	TGTGCCAGCAGTTACACTCAGGGGTACTATGGCTACACCTTC	CASSYTQGYYGYTF
TRBV4-3	.	16	.	TRBJ2-1	TGCGCCAGCAGCCAAGATGCTAGCGAGGCTTACAATGAGCAGTTCTTC	CASSQDASEAYNEQFF
TRBV28	.	12	.	TRBJ2-5	TGTGCCAGCAACACAGGGTGGGAGACCCAGTACTTC	CASNTGWETQYF
TRBV7-8	.	16	.	TRBJ1-5	TGTGCCAGCAGCTCCACGCACAGGGATAGCAATCAGCCCCAGCATTTT	CASSSTHRDSNQPQHF
TRBV13	medium-sized	14	TRBD1	TRBJ2-7	TGTGCCAGCAGCTTACAGGGGGCTAGCTACGAGCAGTACTTC	CASSLQGASYEQYF
TRBV5-4	few	13	.	TRBJ2-7	TGTGCCAGCAGCTCGATTGAGTCGGTAGAGCAGTACTTC	CASSSIESVEQYF
TRBV5-1	.	17	.	TRBJ1-1	TGCGCCAGCAGCTTCGCGGTCGAGGAGGGGGAATTGGCTGAAGCTTTCTTT	CASSFAVEEGELAEAFF
TRBV11-2	.	17	.	TRBJ2-7	TGTGCCAGCAGCCTAGCACGTCCCGGGACAACCTCCTACGAGCAGTACTTC	CASSLARPGTTSYEQYF